This is a list of T cell receptor beta chains from one sample in a study of blood T cell repertoires in COVID-19. Method: immunoSEQ multiplex PCR; TCRdb's copy keeps in-frame clones and lacks some. The sample lists roughly 52,000 clones; about 89% were seen once. The sequencing sample was made of peripheral blood. All receptors come from a human donor in a cohort sampled during active COVID-19. Both conserved end residues are part of each CDR3. A D gene is named only where the DNA matches it firmly. Expanded clones get a size class; other rows say once, few or many, or leave the size out.

TRBD2	TRBV7-8	-	TRBJ2-7	CASSFGGGTLEQYF	TGTGCCAGCAGCTTCGGGGGGGGGACGCTTGAGCAGTACTTC
-	TRBV30	-	TRBJ1-5	CAWSVGSDSNQPQHF	TGTGCCTGGAGTGTGGGCAGTGATAGCAATCAGCCCCAGCATTTT
TRBD1	TRBV29-1	-	TRBJ2-7	CSATGTGGSYEQYF	TGCAGCGCGACCGGGACAGGGGGCTCCTACGAGCAGTACTTC
-	TRBV5-4	-	TRBJ2-4	CASSPPQGNIQYF	TGTGCCAGCAGCCCACCCCAGGGGAACATTCAGTACTTC
-	TRBV4-2	-	TRBJ2-3	CASSQGADSSTDTQYF	TGTGCCAGCAGCCAGGGGGCCGATTCTAGCACAGATACGCAGTATTTT
-	TRBV7-9	-	TRBJ1-2	CASSLVGEGYGYTF	TGTGCCAGCAGCTTAGTCGGGGAAGGCTATGGCTACACCTTC
TRBD1	TRBV9	-	TRBJ2-7	CASSVDPGQSSYEQYF	TGTGCCAGCAGCGTAGATCCGGGACAGAGCTCCTACGAGCAGTACTTC
TRBD1	TRBV28	-	TRBJ1-1	CASSLGGRGHMNTEAFF	TGTGCCAGCAGTTTAGGGGGCAGGGGGCATATGAACACTGAAGCTTTCTTT
-	TRBV25-1	-	TRBJ2-5	CASSEKETQYF	TGTGCCAGCAGCGAGAAAGAGACCCAGTACTTC
-	TRBV10-1	few	TRBJ1-5	CASSEGAVDQPQHF	TGCGCCAGCAGTGAAGGGGCAGTGGACCAGCCCCAGCATTTT